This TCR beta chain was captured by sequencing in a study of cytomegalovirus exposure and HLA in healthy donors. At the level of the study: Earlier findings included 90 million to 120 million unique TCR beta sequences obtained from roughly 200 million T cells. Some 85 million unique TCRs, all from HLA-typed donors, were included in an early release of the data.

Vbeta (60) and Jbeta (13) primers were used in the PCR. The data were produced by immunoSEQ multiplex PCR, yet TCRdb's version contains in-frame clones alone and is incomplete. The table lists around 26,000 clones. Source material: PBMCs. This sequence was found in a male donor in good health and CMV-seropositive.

CDR3 bases: TGTGCCAGCAGCCTCCAAGAGACCCAGTACTTC. This codes for CASSLQETQYF. This chain joins TRBV7-9 and TRBJ2-5; D is undetermined. Per the germline V gene, CDR1 is SEHNR and CDR2 is FQNEAQ (reference sequence). With 5 bases removed from V and 1 base from J, the gap between germline ends came to 2 bases. The CDR3 runs to 11 residues.